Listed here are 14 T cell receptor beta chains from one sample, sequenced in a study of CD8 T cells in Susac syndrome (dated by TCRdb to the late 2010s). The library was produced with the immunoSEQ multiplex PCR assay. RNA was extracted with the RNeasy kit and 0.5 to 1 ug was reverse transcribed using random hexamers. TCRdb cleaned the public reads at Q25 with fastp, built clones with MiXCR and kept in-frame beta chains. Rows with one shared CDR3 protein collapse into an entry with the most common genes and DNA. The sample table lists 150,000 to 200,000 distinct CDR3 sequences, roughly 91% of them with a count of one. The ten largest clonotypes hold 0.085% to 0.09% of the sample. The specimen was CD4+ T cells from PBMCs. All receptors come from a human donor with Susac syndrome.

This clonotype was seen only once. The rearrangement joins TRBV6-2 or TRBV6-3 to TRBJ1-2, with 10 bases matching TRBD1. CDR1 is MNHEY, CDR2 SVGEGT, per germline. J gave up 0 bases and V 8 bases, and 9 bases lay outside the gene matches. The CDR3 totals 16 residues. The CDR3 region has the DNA TGTGCCAGCTCAAGTGGGACAGGGGTTACTAACTATGGCTACACCTTC. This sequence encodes CASSSGTGVTNYGYTF.

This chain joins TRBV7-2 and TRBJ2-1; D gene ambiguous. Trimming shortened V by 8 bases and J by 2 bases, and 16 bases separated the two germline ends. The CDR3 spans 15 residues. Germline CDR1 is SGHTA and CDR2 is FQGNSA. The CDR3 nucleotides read TGTGCCAGCGACCTTACCCCAGACCCCTACAATGAGCAGTTCTTC. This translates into CASDLTPDPYNEQFF.

This CDR3 reads CASSMTSGGAMNTQYF. The CDR3 bases are TGTGCCAGCAGCATGACTAGCGGGGGGGCCATGAATACGCAGTATTTT. V is TRBV7-3 and J is TRBJ2-3; 14 bases match TRBD2. The CDR3 covers 16 residues. Germline CDR1 reads SGHTA; CDR2 reads FQGTGA. The V segment lost 5 bases and the J segment 7 bases; nucleotides outside the gene matches: 8.

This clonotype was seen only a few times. CDR3 protein: CASSGGYGYTF. The CDR3 bases are TGTGCCAGCAGTGGGGGATATGGCTACACCTTC. The rearrangement uses TRBV21-1 and TRBJ1-2; no check of the table's D call, TRBD1, against the DNA was made. TRBV21-1 is a listed pseudogene. CDR3 size: 11 residues.

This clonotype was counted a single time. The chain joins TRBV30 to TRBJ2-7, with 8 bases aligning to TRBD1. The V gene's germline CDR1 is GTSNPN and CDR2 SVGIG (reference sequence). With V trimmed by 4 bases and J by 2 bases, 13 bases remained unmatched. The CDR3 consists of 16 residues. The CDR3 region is CAWISGGASNTYEQYF. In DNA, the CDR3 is TGTGCCTGGATTTCAGGGGGCGCCTCCAACACCTACGAGCAGTACTTC.

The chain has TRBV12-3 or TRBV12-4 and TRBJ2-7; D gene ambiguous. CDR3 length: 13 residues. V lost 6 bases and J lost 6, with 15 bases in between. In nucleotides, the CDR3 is TGTGCCAGCAGGCCTGGTGGGGTGGGCGAGCAGTACTTC. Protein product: CASRPGGVGEQYF.

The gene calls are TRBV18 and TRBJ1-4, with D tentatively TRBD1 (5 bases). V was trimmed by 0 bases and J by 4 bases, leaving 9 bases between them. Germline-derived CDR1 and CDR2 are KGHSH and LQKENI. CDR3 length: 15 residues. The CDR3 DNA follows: TGTGCCAGCTCACCACCGGGACGGATTAATGAAAAACTGTTTTTT. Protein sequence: CASSPPGRINEKLFF.

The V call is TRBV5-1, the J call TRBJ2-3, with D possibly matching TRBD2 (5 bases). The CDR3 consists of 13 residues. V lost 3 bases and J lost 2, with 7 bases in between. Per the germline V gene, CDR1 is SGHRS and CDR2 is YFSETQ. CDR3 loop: CASSSRVTDTQYF. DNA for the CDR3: TGCGCCAGCAGCTCGCGGGTCACAGATACGCAGTATTTT.

CDR3 loop: CASRPQGLEAFF. In DNA form, the CDR3 reads TGTGCCAGCAGGCCTCAGGGGCTCGAAGCTTTCTTT. The chain employs TRBV12-3 or TRBV12-4 and TRBJ1-1; D possibly corresponds to TRBD1 (6 bases). CDR3 length: 12 residues. Deletions cut 6 bases from V and 8 bases from J, with 13 bases between.

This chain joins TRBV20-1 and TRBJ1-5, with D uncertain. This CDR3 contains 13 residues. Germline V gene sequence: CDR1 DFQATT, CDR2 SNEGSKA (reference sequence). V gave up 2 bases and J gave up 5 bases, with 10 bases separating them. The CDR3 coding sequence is TGCAGTGCTAGATATGACCGATATCAGCCCCAGCATTTT. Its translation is CSARYDRYQPQHF.

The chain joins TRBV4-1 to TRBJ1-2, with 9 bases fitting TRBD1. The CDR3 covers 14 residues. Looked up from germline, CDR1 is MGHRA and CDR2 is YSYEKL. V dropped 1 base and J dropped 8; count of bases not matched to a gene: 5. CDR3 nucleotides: TGCGCCAGCAGCCAAGCGGACAGGGGTGACGGCTACACCTTC. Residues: CASSQADRGDGYTF.

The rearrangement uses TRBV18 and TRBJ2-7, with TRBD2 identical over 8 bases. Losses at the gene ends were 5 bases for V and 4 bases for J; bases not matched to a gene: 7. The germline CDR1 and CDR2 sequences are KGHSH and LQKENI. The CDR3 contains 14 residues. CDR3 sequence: CASSLNGGGYEQYF. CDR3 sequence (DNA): TGTGCCAGCTCATTGAACGGGGGGGGATACGAGCAGTACTTC.

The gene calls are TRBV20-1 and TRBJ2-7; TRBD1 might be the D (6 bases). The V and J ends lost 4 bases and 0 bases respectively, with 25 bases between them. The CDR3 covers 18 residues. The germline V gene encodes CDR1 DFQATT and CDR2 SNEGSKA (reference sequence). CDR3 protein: CSAMIRRGSTDNSYEQYF. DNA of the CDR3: TGCAGTGCTATGATTCGCAGGGGCTCCACCGACAACTCCTACGAGCAGTACTTC.

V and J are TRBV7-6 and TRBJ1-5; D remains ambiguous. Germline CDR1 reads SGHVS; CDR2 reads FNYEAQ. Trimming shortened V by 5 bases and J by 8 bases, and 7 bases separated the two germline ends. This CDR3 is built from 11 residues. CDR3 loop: CASSESEPQHF. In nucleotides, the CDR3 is TGTGCCAGCAGCGAATCTGAGCCCCAGCATTTT.